Listed here is a single T cell receptor (beta chain). Antigen: not known. This sample is part of a study of cytomegalovirus exposure and HLA in healthy donors. The PCR made use of 60 Vbeta and 13 Jbeta primers. Repertoires were generated with immunoSEQ multiplex PCR, while TCRdb's copy carries only in-frame clones and drops some. The sample contains some 120,000 clones, 79% of which appear only once. Whole-study results and caveats: Several of the most significant clusters were apparently associated with common viral pathogens in a later analysis. Later findings reportedly placed an Asian-associated ancestry cluster below the approximately 700-donor mean for N-insertions. An analysis that came later showed most CMV-associated TCR beta chains appearing HLA-restricted.

The sequenced sample consisted of PBMCs. This TCR came from a man between 25 and 39 years old in good health and CMV-seropositive.

The chain's CDR3 is CSVAGTETQYF. The CDR3, as DNA: TGCAGCGTTGCGGGTACAGAGACCCAGTACTTC. The chain recombines TRBV29-1 with TRBJ2-5; no clear D. Germline values: CDR1 SQVTM, CDR2 ANQGSEA. Trimming cost V 4 bases and J 4 bases, with 7 bases left between them. The CDR3 loop spans 11 amino acids.